The 28 T cell receptor beta chains below all came from one sample that was sequenced in a study of T cell clonality in common variable immunodeficiency (dated by TCRdb to between 2014 and 2017). The receptor library was made with the immunoSEQ multiplex PCR assay. TCRdb's version of the immuneACCESS table is confined to in-frame rearrangements and falls short of the full clone set. An unresolved V gene accounts for under half of the shortfall where checked; the remainder is of unknown origin. This sample was tabulated with 35,000 to 50,000 clones, among which there are no singletons. In total, the top ten clones hold roughly 1.9% of the sample. The material sequenced was peripheral blood mononuclear cells. Receptors originate from a person aged 18 to 70 in good health.

This clone was found many times. At one of its ends the junction is not consistent with the germline gene, which may arise from a read error. Read coverage stops 3 residues before the CDR3 terminus; the germline J gene supplies the remainder. This chain connects TRBV20-1 to TRBJ1-6; possible D gene TRBD1, 6 bases. The germline gives CDR1 DFQATT, CDR2 SNEGSKA (reference sequence). The CDR3 runs 15 residues. This chain's CDR3 is CSASTQGSFNSPLHF. The DNA read from the CDR3 is TGCAGTGCTAGTACCCAGGGGTCCTTTAATTCACCC.

The sequenced part of the CDR3 DNA is TGTGCCAGCTCATCGGGACAGTTGGCCTACGAC. Protein: CASSSGQLAYD. The entire CDR3 protein is CASSSGQLAYDYTF. This chain links TRBV18 with TRBJ1-2; TRBD1 agrees at 7 bases. Read sequence stops 3 residues before the CDR3 end, and the germline J gene provides the missing end. Per germline, CDR1 KGHSH and CDR2 LQKENI. The CDR3 is made up of 14 amino acids.

This clone was detected many times. Read sequence stops 3 residues before the CDR3 end, and the germline J gene provides the missing end. The genes are TRBV7-6 and TRBJ1-2; D gene unclear. V lost 5 bases and J lost 7, with 17 bases in between. Germline values: CDR1 SGHVS, CDR2 FNYEAQ. The CDR3 covers 14 residues. The CDR3 sequence: CASSLTRTVAGYTF. Incomplete CDR3 DNA: TGTGCCAGCAGCCTGACCCGTACGGTAGCTGGC. The full variable domain, rest sourced from reference TRBV7-6 and TRBJ1-2, is GAGVSQSPRYKVTKRGQDVALRCDPISGHVSLYWYRQALGQGPEFLTYFNYEAQQDKSGLPNDRFSAERPEGSISTLTIQRTEQRDSAMYRCASSLTRTVAGYTFGSGTRLTVV.

This clone was seen repeatedly, ten times or more. The read falls 3 residues short of the CDR3 end, and the missing part is taken from the germline J gene. The V gene is TRBV5-1, the J gene TRBJ2-2, with 7 bases fitting TRBD2. In germline, CDR1 is SGHRS, CDR2 YFSETQ. CDR3 length: 16 amino acids. The junction had 4 bases not matched to a gene; V was cut back by 2 bases and J by 0 bases. The CDR3 bases that were read are TGCGCCAGCAGCTTCCCTAGCGGACCGAACACCGGGGAG. Its translation is CASSFPSGPNTGE. The full CDR3 protein reads CASSFPSGPNTGELFF.

This clone was counted many times. The read is 3 residues too short to cover the CDR3 end, so that end is filled in from the germline J gene. The chain combines TRBV30 with TRBJ1-2, with D possibly matching TRBD1 (5 bases). This CDR3 contains 9 residues. The V end lost 8 bases, the J end lost 5 bases, and 6 bases lay between the germline ends. Per the germline V gene, CDR1 is GTSNPN and CDR2 is SVGIG (reference sequence). The CDR3 sequence: CAGGYGYTF. Incomplete CDR3 DNA: TGTGCCGGGGGGTATGGC.

This clone occurred many times. The CDR3 end is not reached by the read, which stops 3 residues before it; the germline J gene fills it in. The chain combines TRBV7-3 with TRBJ1-3, with a tentative D call TRBD1 (5 bases). Trimming pared 6 bases from V and 6 bases from J, leaving 21 bases between. CDR3 length equals 16 residues. CDR1 is SGHTA and CDR2 is FQGTGA in the germline V gene. The CDR3 spells CASRHNRRASENTIYF. The CDR3 DNA, read in part, is TGTGCCAGCAGACACAACAGGCGAGCTTCGGAAAACACC.

This clone has ten or more counts. The junction and the germline gene differ at one end; a read error may be behind it. The sequence runs out 3 residues before the end of the CDR3; the remainder is reconstructed from the germline J gene. The chain uses TRBV5-4 and TRBJ2-1, with unresolved D. CDR3 size: 16 residues. Germline V gives CDR1 SGHNT, CDR2 YYREEE (reference sequence). The DNA read from the CDR3 is TGTGCCAGCAGCTTGGCCGGGTCCCACTCCTATAATGAG. Protein: CASSLAGSHSYNE. The whole CDR3 sequence is CASSLAGSHSYNEQFF.

This clone was counted at least ten times. The CDR3 end is not reached by the read, which stops 3 residues before it; the germline J gene fills it in. This rearrangement joins TRBV11-2 to TRBJ2-3; D is perhaps TRBD2 (5 bases). There are 15 residues in the CDR3. Germline V gene lookup returns CDR1 SGHAT and CDR2 FQNNGV. Between the trimmed V and J ends, which lost 1 base and 0 bases, there was a span of 8 bases. The covered CDR3 bases are TGTGCCAGCAGCTTAGTAGCGACTAGCACAGATACG. This sequence encodes CASSLVATSTDT. The complete CDR3 sequence is CASSLVATSTDTQYF.

This clone was seen more than once but under ten times. At one end, the junction sequence differs from germline, possibly due to a read error. Read coverage stops 3 residues before the CDR3 terminus; the germline J gene supplies the remainder. The chain carries TRBV19 and TRBJ1-2; D is unresolved. The germline CDR1 and CDR2 sequences are LNHDA and SQIVND (reference sequence). The CDR3 is 14 amino acids. CDR3 bases read: TGTGCCGGTAGTATAGATCGTCCTAACTATGGC. Translation gives CAGSIDRPNYG. The entire CDR3 protein is CAGSIDRPNYGYTF.

In its sample, this clone was seen many times. The read gets to within 3 residues of the CDR3 end, and the germline J gene fills in the rest. This rearrangement joins TRBV5-1 to TRBJ1-1; D gene ambiguous. The germline CDR1 and CDR2 sequences are SGHRS and YFSETQ. The CDR3 runs to 12 residues. Trimming left V 0 bases short and J 4 bases short, with 4 bases between. The sequenced part of the CDR3 DNA is TGCGCCAGCAGCTTGGGCAGCACTGAA. Translating it yields CASSLGSTE. The full-length CDR3 reads as CASSLGSTEAFF.

Only a few counts were recorded for this clone. The read is 3 residues too short to cover the CDR3 end, so that end is filled in from the germline J gene. The J gene is TRBJ2-5, the V gene TRBV10-2, with 7 positions matching TRBD2. The CDR3 totals 13 residues. Trimming at V came to 5 bases and at J to 4 bases, leaving 4 bases not matched to a gene. The V gene's germline CDR1 is WSHSY and CDR2 SAAADI. This CDR3 is CASSLGRGETQYF. The covered CDR3 bases are TGCGCCAGCAGTTTGGGGAGGGGAGAGACC.

This clone was recorded many times. Partial CDR3 DNA: TGCGCACTCACTTGGCAGGACTCCTACGAG. It encodes CALTWQDSYE. In full, the CDR3 reads CALTWQDSYEQYF. J is TRBJ2-7 and V is TRBV10-1; D gene unclear. The read ends 3 residues early relative to the CDR3; the germline J gene fills the gap. CDR1 WNHNN and CDR2 SYGVQD come from the germline V gene (reference sequence). The CDR3 has 13 amino acids.

This clone was counted at least ten times. The read gets to within 3 residues of the CDR3 end, and the germline J gene fills in the rest. The chain employs TRBV5-6 and TRBJ1-5; tentative D call: TRBD1 (6 bases). Germline values: CDR1 SGHDT, CDR2 YYEEEE. Trimming removed 4 bases from V and 5 bases from J, with 13 bases in between. This CDR3 contains 14 residues. CDR3 sequence reads: CASSLQGGHQPQHF. Incomplete CDR3 DNA: TGTGCCAGCAGCCTACAGGGCGGGCATCAGCCC.

This clone was counted many times. The read terminates 3 residues before the CDR3 end, so the remaining end is supplied by the germline J gene. The rearrangement uses TRBV30 and TRBJ1-3, with D perhaps matching TRBD1 (5 bases). Trimming took off 5 bases at V and 0 bases at J, with 20 bases between the two ends. From germline, CDR1 is GTSNPN and CDR2 SVGIG (reference sequence). The CDR3 consists of 17 residues. The CDR3 sequence is CAWAPGLPVGSGNTIYF. The part of the CDR3 DNA that was read is TGTGCCTGGGCCCCGGGACTCCCCGTGGGCTCTGGAAACACC.

This clone was counted many times. The CDR3 end lies 3 residues beyond the end of the read and is filled in from the germline J gene. The V gene is TRBV20-1, the J gene TRBJ1-5; D possibly corresponds to TRBD1 (5 bases). In germline, CDR1 is DFQATT, CDR2 SNEGSKA (reference sequence). The CDR3 is 12 residues long. V lost 3 bases to trimming and J lost 7 bases, with 10 bases between them. CDR3 bases read: TGCAGTGCTAGGGTAGGGGAACAGCCC. Translating gives CSARVGEQP. The entire CDR3 sequence reads CSARVGEQPQHF.

The sample holds many counts of this clone. The read falls 3 residues short of the CDR3 end, and the missing part is taken from the germline J gene. The chain links TRBV13 to TRBJ1-1; D is unresolved. The CDR3 is made up of 13 amino acids. V was pared by 2 bases and J by 5 bases, with 9 bases between. Germline V lookup: CDR1 PRHDT, CDR2 FYEKMQ (reference sequence). The CDR3 DNA, read in part, is TGTGCCAGCAGCTTAATGTCCGGGACTGAA. Protein product: CASSLMSGTE. The full-length CDR3 reads as CASSLMSGTEAFF.

There are many counts of this clone. The read gets to within 3 residues of the CDR3 end, and the germline J gene fills in the rest. The J gene is TRBJ1-4, the V gene TRBV5-1, with D possibly TRBD1 on 5 matching bases. Germline assignment: CDR1 SGHRS and CDR2 YFSETQ. V was trimmed by 2 bases and J by 5 bases, leaving 10 bases between them. The CDR3 is 14 residues long. CDR3 DNA, as far as it was read: TGCGCCAGCAGCTTAGGGGTTCGGAATGAAAAA. It codes for CASSLGVRNEK. The full CDR3 sequence reads CASSLGVRNEKLFF.

There are many counts of this clone. With the read ending 3 residues before the CDR3 end, the germline J gene is used to fill in that end. The chain uses TRBV14 and TRBJ1-1, with 9 positions matching TRBD1. Germline-derived CDR1 and CDR2 are SGHDN and FVKESK. CDR3 length: 14 residues. V was pared by 6 bases and J by 5 bases, with 7 bases of the junction left unmatched. The part of the CDR3 DNA that was read is TGTGCCAGCAGGATGACAGGGGGGTGGACTGAA. It translates to CASRMTGGWTE. The CDR3 in its entirety is CASRMTGGWTEAFF.

This clone was recorded at least ten times. The read terminates 3 residues ahead of where the CDR3 ends, so the germline J gene completes it. The chain joins TRBV5-1 to TRBJ2-2, with D perhaps matching TRBD2 (5 bases). The CDR3 covers 15 residues. The germline V gene has CDR1 SGHRS and CDR2 YFSETQ. This CDR3 is CASSPDGPSGEKLFF. The sequenced CDR3 bases are TGCGCCAGCAGCCCGGATGGTCCCAGCGGCGAAAAG. Full variable domain (missing parts from reference TRBV5-1 and TRBJ2-2): KAGVTQTPRYLIKTRGQQVTLSCSPISGHRSVSWYQQTPGQGLQFLFEYFSETQRNKGNFPGRFSGRQFSNSRSEMNVSTLELGDSALYLCASSPDGPSGEKLFFGEGSRLTVL.

About this clone itself: It may be a read error: a sequence one base away is much more abundant. The read terminates 3 residues ahead of where the CDR3 ends, so the germline J gene completes it. The chain uses TRBV5-1 and TRBJ2-5, with TRBD1 identical over 8 bases. Germline V gene data show CDR1 as SGHRS and CDR2 as YFSETQ. V gave up 7 bases and J gave up 4 bases; unmatched junction bases: 9. The CDR3 is 14 amino acids. The sequenced part of the CDR3 DNA is TGCGCCAGCGGCTCCGGACAGGGAGGAGAGACC. Translation gives CASGSGQGGET. The entire CDR3 is CASGSGQGGETQYF.

There are many counts of this clone. With the read ending 3 residues before the CDR3 end, the germline J gene is used to fill in that end. V and J are TRBV20-1 and TRBJ2-7, with D perhaps TRBD1 (6 bases). Per germline, CDR1 DFQATT and CDR2 SNEGSKA (reference sequence). CDR3 length: 12 amino acids. V lost 6 bases to trimming and J lost 1 base, with 10 bases between them. CDR3 residues: CSAIGQSYEQYF. CDR3 bases read: TGCAGTGCAATAGGACAGTCCTACGAG.

This clone was seen many times. The read ends 3 residues shy of where the CDR3 ends; the end is completed using the germline J gene. The rearrangement joins TRBV5-1 to TRBJ2-3; TRBD2 matches at 7 bases. After removal of 0 bases from V and 1 base from J, the junction contained 8 bases not matched to a gene. The CDR3 has 17 amino acids. Germline V lookup: CDR1 SGHRS, CDR2 YFSETQ. CDR3 region: CASSLARAGVGTDTQYF. The covered CDR3 bases are TGCGCCAGCAGCTTGGCCCGGGCGGGAGTCGGCACAGATACG. The full variable domain, rest sourced from reference TRBV5-1 and TRBJ2-3, is KAGVTQTPRYLIKTRGQQVTLSCSPISGHRSVSWYQQTPGQGLQFLFEYFSETQRNKGNFPGRFSGRQFSNSRSEMNVSTLELGDSALYLCASSLARAGVGTDTQYFGPGTRLTVL.

This clone has at least ten counts. The read terminates 3 residues before the CDR3 end, so the remaining end is supplied by the germline J gene. J is TRBJ2-7 and V is TRBV20-1; 7 nucleotides line up with TRBD2. Losses at the gene ends were 0 bases for V and 5 bases for J; bases not matched to a gene: 10. CDR1 and CDR2 (germline): DFQATT, SNEGSKA (reference sequence). CDR3 length: 15 residues. The CDR3 reads CSARDTSGTPNEQYF. The CDR3 DNA, read in part, is TGCAGTGCTAGAGATACGAGCGGGACTCCCAACGAG.

This clone was counted many times. The read terminates 3 residues before the CDR3 end, so the remaining end is supplied by the germline J gene. V gene TRBV2 combines with J gene TRBJ2-1; 11 bases are a match to TRBD1. From germline, CDR1 is SNHLY and CDR2 FYNNEI. V shed 4 bases, J shed 7 bases, and the junction held 3 bases outside the gene matches. There are 14 residues in the CDR3. The CDR3 here is CASSGDRGWNEQFF. The covered CDR3 bases are TGTGCCAGCAGTGGGGACAGGGGGTGGAATGAG.

This clone was recorded at least ten times. The CDR3 end is not reached by the read, which stops 3 residues before it; the germline J gene fills it in. The chain recombines TRBV30 with TRBJ1-4; the match to TRBD1 covers 7 bases. The germline CDR1 and CDR2 sequences are GTSNPN and SVGIG (reference sequence). The CDR3 has 13 amino acids. V shed 8 bases and J 7 bases; nucleotides not matched to a gene: 10. The part of the CDR3 DNA that was read is TGTGCCAGTAAGGGGGCTGAAGGTGAAAAA. Translation: CASKGAEGEK. The whole CDR3 sequence reads CASKGAEGEKLFF.

This clone was observed at least ten times. CDR3 protein: CASSSRPATSGGGPLEQYF. The CDR3 bases that were read are TGTGCCAGTAGTTCACGACCGGCGACTAGCGGGGGGGGCCCCCTCGAG. The chain uses TRBV19 and TRBJ2-7; TRBD2 matches 14 bases. From the germline J gene comes the end of the CDR3, since the read stops 3 residues before it. Trimming took 5 bases from V and 6 from J; bases not matched to a gene: 18. The length of the CDR3 is 19 residues. Germline V CDR1 and CDR2: LNHDA, SQIVND (reference sequence). The whole variable domain, remainder taken from reference TRBV19 and TRBJ2-7, is DGGITQSPKYLFRKEGQNVTLSCEQNLNHDAMYWYRQDPGQGLRLIYYSQIVNDFQKGDIAEGYSVSREKKESFPLTVTSAQKNPTAFYLCASSSRPATSGGGPLEQYFGPGTRLTVT.

This clone was found many times. The observed sequence ends 3 residues before the CDR3 terminus, with the missing tail filled in from the germline J gene. The chain couples TRBV12-3 or TRBV12-4 to TRBJ1-4; D may be TRBD1 (5 bases). The CDR3 is 16 amino acids. The V and J ends lost 3 bases and 0 bases respectively, with 11 bases between them. The part of the CDR3 DNA that was read is TGTGCCAGCAGTTTGAGACAGCTCTCAACTAATGAAAAA. Translation: CASSLRQLSTNEK. The entire CDR3 sequence reads CASSLRQLSTNEKLFF.

This clone was seen repeatedly, ten times or more. The CDR3 bases that were read are TGCAGTGCTCATCCGGGACAACCGAACACTGAA. This translates into CSAHPGQPNTE. The CDR3, in full, reads CSAHPGQPNTEAFF. This chain connects TRBV20-1 to TRBJ1-1, with D perhaps matching TRBD1 (6 bases). The read stops 3 residues short of the end of the CDR3; the missing end is completed from the germline J gene. Germline loops: CDR1 DFQATT, CDR2 SNEGSKA (reference sequence). The CDR3 has 14 residues. Deletions cut 5 bases from V and 1 base from J, with 14 bases between.